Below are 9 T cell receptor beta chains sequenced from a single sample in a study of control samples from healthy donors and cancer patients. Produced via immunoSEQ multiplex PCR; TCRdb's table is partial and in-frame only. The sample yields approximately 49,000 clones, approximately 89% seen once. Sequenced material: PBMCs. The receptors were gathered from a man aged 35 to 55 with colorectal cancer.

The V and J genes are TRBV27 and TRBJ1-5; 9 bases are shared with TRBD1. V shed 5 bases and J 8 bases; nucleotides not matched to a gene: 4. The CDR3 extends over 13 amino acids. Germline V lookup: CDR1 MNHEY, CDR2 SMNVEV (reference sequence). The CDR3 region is CASSTDRGKPQHF. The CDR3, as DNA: TGTGCCAGCAGTACGGACAGGGGAAAGCCCCAGCATTTT.

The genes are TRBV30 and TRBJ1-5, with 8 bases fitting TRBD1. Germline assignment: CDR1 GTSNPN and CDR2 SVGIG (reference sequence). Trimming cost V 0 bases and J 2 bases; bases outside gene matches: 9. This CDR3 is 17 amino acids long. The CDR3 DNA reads TGTGCCTGGAGTGTACATACAGGGGGACAGGGCAATCAGCCCCAGCATTTT. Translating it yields CAWSVHTGGQGNQPQHF. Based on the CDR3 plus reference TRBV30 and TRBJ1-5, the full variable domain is SQTIHQWPATLVQPVGSPLSLECTVEGTSNPNLYWYRQAAGRGLQLLFYSVGIGQISSEVPQNLSASRPQDRQFILSSKKLLLSDSGFYLCAWSVHTGGQGNQPQHFGDGTRLSIL.

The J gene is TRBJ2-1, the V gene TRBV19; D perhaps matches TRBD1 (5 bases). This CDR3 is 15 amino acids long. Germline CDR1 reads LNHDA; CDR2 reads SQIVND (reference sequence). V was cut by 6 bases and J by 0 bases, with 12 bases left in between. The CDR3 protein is CASRTDRSSYNEQFF. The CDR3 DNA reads TGTGCCAGTAGGACCGACAGAAGCTCCTACAATGAGCAGTTCTTC.

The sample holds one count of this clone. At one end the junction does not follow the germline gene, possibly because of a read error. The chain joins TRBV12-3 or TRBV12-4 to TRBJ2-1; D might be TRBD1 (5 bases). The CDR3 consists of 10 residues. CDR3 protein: CASSLGTPVF. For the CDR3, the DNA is TGTGCCAGCAGTTTAGGGACACCCGTCTTC.

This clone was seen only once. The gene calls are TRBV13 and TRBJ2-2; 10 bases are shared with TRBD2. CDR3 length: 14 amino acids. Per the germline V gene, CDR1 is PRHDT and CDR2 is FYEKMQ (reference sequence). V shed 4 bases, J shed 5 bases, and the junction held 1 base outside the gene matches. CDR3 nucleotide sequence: TGTGCCAGCAGCTCGACTAGCGGGACCGGGGAGCTGTTTTTT. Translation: CASSSTSGTGELFF.

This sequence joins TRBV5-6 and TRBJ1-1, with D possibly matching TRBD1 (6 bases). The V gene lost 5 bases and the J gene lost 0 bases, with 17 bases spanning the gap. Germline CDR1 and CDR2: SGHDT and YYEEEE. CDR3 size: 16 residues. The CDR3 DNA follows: TGTGCCAGCAGGGGGGCAGTCACTGGGATGAACACTGAAGCTTTCTTT. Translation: CASRGAVTGMNTEAFF.

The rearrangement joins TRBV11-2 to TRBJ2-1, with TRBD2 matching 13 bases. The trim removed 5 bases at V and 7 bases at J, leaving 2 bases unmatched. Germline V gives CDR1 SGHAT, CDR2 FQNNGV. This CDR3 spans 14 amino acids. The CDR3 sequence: CASSPGLAGNEQFF. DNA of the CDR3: TGTGCCAGCAGCCCGGGACTAGCGGGAAATGAGCAGTTCTTC.

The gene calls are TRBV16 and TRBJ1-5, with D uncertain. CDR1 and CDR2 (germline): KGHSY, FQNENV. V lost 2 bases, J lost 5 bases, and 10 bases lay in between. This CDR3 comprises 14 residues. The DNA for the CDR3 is TGTGCCAGCAGCCAAGGCCGGGGTCATCAGCCCCAGCATTTT. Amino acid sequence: CASSQGRGHQPQHF.

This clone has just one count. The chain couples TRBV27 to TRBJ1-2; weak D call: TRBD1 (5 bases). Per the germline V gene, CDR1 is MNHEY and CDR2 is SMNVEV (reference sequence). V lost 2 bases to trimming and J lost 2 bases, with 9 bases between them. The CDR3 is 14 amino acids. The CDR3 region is CASSLQGSNYGYTF. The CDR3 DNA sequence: TGTGCCAGCAGTTTACAGGGTTCGAACTATGGCTACACCTTC.